This paragraph reports one T cell receptor (beta chain). The antigen is undetermined. This specimen belongs to a study of T cell repertoires in cytomegalovirus infection. Study information: Matching HLA type, along with CMV infection, was indicated by public TCR beta signatures.

Findings and caveats of the study: HLA-C-restricted CMV-specific TCR beta clonotypes were dominant in the ex vivo response. Adding up the frequency of public TCR beta families identified people who carried CMV plus the relevant HLA.

TCRdb reprocessed the reads with MiXCR, giving one entry per CDR3 protein. The data show a few hundred thousand distinct CDR3 sequences, almost 30% seen once. The sequenced sample was cultured PBMCs, obtained from culture after CMV antigen stimulation. This TCR was sampled from a human donor in good health (CMV status not recorded). Some clones in this sample may be carry-over from other donors' samples.

Here the CDR3 DNA reads TGTGCCAGCCAAACGGACAGGGGGCATGGCTACACCTTC. As protein: CASQTDRGHGYTF. The V gene is TRBV7-9, the J gene TRBJ1-2; 11 nucleotides agree with TRBD1. After removal of 8 bases from V and 6 bases from J, the junction contained 5 bases not matched to a gene. The germline V gene has CDR1 SEHNR and CDR2 FQNEAQ (reference sequence). The CDR3 runs to 13 residues.